This T cell receptor beta chain was identified in a study of cytomegalovirus exposure and HLA in healthy donors. The PCR had 60 Vbeta and 13 Jbeta primers. Some clones are missing from TCRdb's copy, which holds only in-frame ones; the method was immunoSEQ multiplex PCR. The profile shows 250,000 or so clones, 85% of them singletons. This CDR3 contains 20 residues. Germline-derived CDR1 and CDR2 are MGHRA and YSYEKL. The V and J ends lost 0 bases and 5 bases, in that order; junction bases with no gene match: 22. Study-level findings and limits: Follow-up analysis later connected one missense variant in DCLRE1C with trimming of TCR beta V- and J-genes. The authors considered a cluster of highly shared sequence variants likely to be a sequencing artifact. When analyzed later, the rates of TCR association showed variation by HLA locus, with DRB1 the most and HLA-C the fewest.

As for this clone: Its specificity is unknown.

Sequences were obtained from PBMCs. This sequence was found in a human donor in good health. The chain combines TRBV4-1 with TRBJ2-7; the match to TRBD2 covers 7 bases. The CDR3 coding sequence is TGCGCCAGCAGCCAAGAAGGGACTTGGGCTAGCGGCACGGTATTCCACGAGCAGTACTTC. Translating gives CASSQEGTWASGTVFHEQYF.